The 10 T cell receptor beta chains presented below share a single source sample, sequenced in a study of blood T cell repertoires in COVID-19. Generated by immunoSEQ multiplex PCR, the TCRdb table keeps only in-frame clones and is missing some. The sample contains 9,500 to 15,000 clones, about 80% of which appear only once. Sequenced input: peripheral blood. The receptors were gathered from a man aged 80 or over with acute or convalescent COVID-19.

The chain combines TRBV20-1 with TRBJ2-5; the D gene is possibly TRBD1 (6 bases). There are 16 residues in the CDR3. Germline values: CDR1 DFQATT, CDR2 SNEGSKA (reference sequence). V was clipped by 3 bases and J by 0 bases, with 17 bases between them. CDR3 in amino acids: CSASFLDGQHQETQYF. Written as DNA, the CDR3 is TGCAGTGCTAGTTTCCTAGATGGACAGCACCAAGAGACCCAGTACTTC.

This clone was picked up a small number of times. The chain joins TRBV9 to TRBJ1-6; D unclear. The CDR3 runs to 16 residues. Trimming cost V 0 bases and J 5 bases, with 12 bases left between them. Germline CDR1 SGDLS, CDR2 YYNGEE. The CDR3, as DNA: TGTGCCAGCAGCGTAGCTTTACAGAGTCATAATTCACCCCTCCACTTT. This gives the protein CASSVALQSHNSPLHF.

The V and J genes are TRBV12-3 or TRBV12-4 and TRBJ2-1; 9 bases align to TRBD2. The V and J ends lost 6 bases and 9 bases, in that order; junction bases with no gene match: 3. This CDR3 has 12 amino acids. The CDR3 reads CASSAGLAEQFF. The CDR3 DNA reads as TGTGCCAGCAGCGCGGGACTAGCTGAGCAGTTCTTC.

This clone is medium-sized within its sample. This sequence joins TRBV4-3 and TRBJ1-2; D not certain. Germline V CDR1 and CDR2: LGHNA, YSLEER. This CDR3 region has 18 residues. Trimming took 1 base from V and 1 from J, leaving 19 bases between them. For the CDR3, the DNA is TGCGCCAGCAGCCAAGTGGTGGGTACTACACATCATAACTATGGCTACACCTTC. Translating gives CASSQVVGTTHHNYGYTF.

The gene calls are TRBV11-2 and TRBJ2-7; D is possibly TRBD1 (7 bases). With 0 bases removed from V and 2 bases from J, the gap between germline ends came to 17 bases. This CDR3 has 17 amino acids. From germline, CDR1 is SGHAT and CDR2 FQNNGV. The CDR3 DNA reads as TGTGCCAGCAGCTTAGATTTCCCCAGGGGGGTTCCCTACGAGCAGTACTTC. This gives the protein CASSLDFPRGVPYEQYF. The full variable domain, in which reference TRBV11-2 and TRBJ2-7 provide the parts outside the CDR3, is EAGVAQSPRYKIIEKRQSVAFWCNPISGHATLYWYQQILGQGPKLLIQFQNNGVVDDSQLPKDRFSAERLKGVDSTLKIQPAKLEDSAVYLCASSLDFPRGVPYEQYFGPGTRLTVT.

This chain joins TRBV5-1 and TRBJ2-1, with 11 bases lining up with TRBD2. The CDR3 is made up of 15 amino acids. The germline V gene encodes CDR1 SGHRS and CDR2 YFSETQ. Trimming cost V 5 bases and J 5 bases; bases outside gene matches: 6. CDR3 sequence reads: CASSQLAGENNEQFF. CDR3 sequence (DNA): TGCGCCAGCAGTCAACTAGCGGGGGAGAACAATGAGCAGTTCTTC.

V gene TRBV4-3 combines with J gene TRBJ1-1; D remains unclear. Germline CDR1 is LGHNA and CDR2 is YSLEER. Trimming removed 4 bases from V and 1 base from J, with 7 bases in between. This CDR3 has 13 amino acids. CDR3 coding DNA: TGCGCCAGCAGCCTGGGCTCGAACACTGAAGCTTTCTTT. Residues: CASSLGSNTEAFF.

The rearrangement joins TRBV9 to TRBJ2-5; possible D gene TRBD1, 5 bases. V was cut by 0 bases and J by 2 bases, with 14 bases left in between. Germline CDR1 is SGDLS and CDR2 is YYNGEE. This CDR3 region has 16 residues. The DNA for the CDR3 is TGTGCCAGCAGCGTAGGTGGGGCCGCCACTCAAGAGACCCAGTACTTC. Protein product: CASSVGGAATQETQYF. The complete variable domain, with remaining parts taken from reference TRBV9 and TRBJ2-5, reads DSGVTQTPKHLITATGQRVTLRCSPRSGDLSVYWYQQSLDQGLQFLIQYYNGEERAKGNILERFSAQQFPDLHSELNLSSLELGDSALYFCASSVGGAATQETQYFGPGTRLLVL.

The chain couples TRBV4-3 to TRBJ2-3, with 7 bases lining up with TRBD2. CDR1 LGHNA and CDR2 YSLEER come from the germline V gene. The J segment lost 4 bases and the V segment lost 10 bases, leaving 8 bases of the junction unmatched. CDR3 size: 13 residues. In nucleotides, the CDR3 is TGCGCCACCGCGACTAGCTTTGCAGATACGCAGTATTTT. Its protein is CATATSFADTQYF.

This sequence joins TRBV3-1 (or the pseudogene TRBV3-2) and TRBJ2-1; D is perhaps TRBD2 (5 bases). The CDR3 has 17 amino acids. The V gene lost 4 bases and the J gene lost 0 bases, with 16 bases spanning the gap. Germline values: CDR1 LGHDT, CDR2 YNNKEL (reference sequence). The CDR3 nucleotides read TGTGCCAGCAGCCCAAAACTAGGCCAGAGCTCCTACAATGAGCAGTTCTTC. It codes for CASSPKLGQSSYNEQFF.